What follows describes a single T cell receptor (beta chain). The target antigen is unknown. It was healthy bone marrow donors who served as donors. This entry comes from a study of cytomegalovirus exposure and HLA in healthy donors. Study information: Within an early data release were tens of millions of unique TCRs drawn from HLA-typed donors.

The PCR ran on 60 Vbeta and 13 Jbeta primers. The repertoire was sequenced with immunoSEQ multiplex PCR; TCRdb's copy has only in-frame clones and lacks some. This table has around 170,000 clones, 78% appearing once. Points from the study as a whole: A cluster of highly shared sequence variants was likely a sequencing artifact.

CDR3 length: 12 amino acids. The trim removed 8 bases at V and 6 bases at J, leaving 6 bases unmatched. Per the germline V gene, CDR1 is SGHDT and CDR2 is YYEEEE. The chain carries TRBV5-6 and TRBJ2-3, with TRBD2 matching 7 bases. Sequencing used PBMCs. This sequence originates from a male donor in good health and CMV-seronegative. The CDR3 region is CASTMGGDTQYF. The CDR3 coding sequence is TGTGCCAGTACCATGGGGGGGGATACGCAGTATTTT.